This T cell receptor beta chain was profiled in a study of blood T cell repertoires in COVID-19. Whole-study context: Collection of acute and convalescent COVID-19 samples took place in the United States, Italy and Spain. T cells, B-cell-depleted T cells, or PBMCs provided the cDNA or gDNA that served as material.

Enrolment of Seattle patients took place during active infection, and they were followed longitudinally. Germline CDR1 reads SGHRS; CDR2 reads YFSETQ. The junction had 7 bases not matched to a gene; V was cut back by 2 bases and J by 2 bases. The CDR3 runs 16 residues. Original processing methods: Amplification with reference gene primers provided the estimates of nucleated cell counts. Measured with immunoSEQ multiplex PCR; TCRdb has only the in-frame clones, and not every one. V and J calls and clone size are as listed in that table; D and trimming were resolved from the DNA. Here the sample spans around 290,000 clones, approximately 91% being singletons.

The chain couples TRBV5-1 to TRBJ1-3; 7 nucleotides match TRBD1. This TCR was sampled from a woman in her twenties or thirties with COVID-19, enrolled during active disease. The specimen sequenced was peripheral blood. CDR3 nucleotide sequence: TGCGCCAGCAGCTTTTTACAGGGGTTAGCTGGAAACACCATATATTTT. Translating it yields CASSFLQGLAGNTIYF. Supplemented by reference TRBV5-1 and TRBJ1-3, the full variable domain reads KAGVTQTPRYLIKTRGQQVTLSCSPISGHRSVSWYQQTPGQGLQFLFEYFSETQRNKGNFPGRFSGRQFSNSRSEMNVSTLELGDSALYLCASSFLQGLAGNTIYFGEGSWLTVV.